Following are 29 T cell receptor beta chains from one sample sequenced in a study of metastatic and nonmetastatic thyroid tumors. Ahead of thyroid surgery, no patient had received treatment of any kind. MiXCR re-clonotyped the PCR reads for TCRdb. The repertoire consists of around 18,000 clones, with around 30% occurring once and the leading ten covering over 10%. Sequencing was done on a sample of tumor tissue. Receptor source: a female donor with papillary thyroid cancer or a benign thyroid nodule (not recorded which). Some clones in this sample may be carry-over from other donors' samples.

The rearrangement joins TRBV20-1 to TRBJ2-7; D is ambiguous. Germline V lookup: CDR1 DFQATT, CDR2 SNEGSKA (reference sequence). CDR3 length: 16 residues. Trimming shortened V by 2 bases and J by 3 bases, and 20 bases separated the two germline ends. CDR3 region: CSARLLQPGPNYEQYF. The CDR3 coding sequence is TGCAGTGCTAGACTCTTACAACCGGGCCCAAACTACGAGCAGTACTTC.

The rearrangement links TRBV7-2 to TRBJ2-2, with 9 bases that match TRBD1. The V and J ends lost 5 bases and 7 bases, in that order; junction bases with no gene match: 5. The CDR3 is made up of 14 amino acids. Per the germline V gene, CDR1 is SGHTA and CDR2 is FQGNSA. CDR3 sequence: CASSLGTGLGELFF. The CDR3 DNA reads TGTGCCAGCAGCCTCGGGACAGGGCTCGGGGAGCTGTTTTTT.

The chain joins TRBV5-1 to TRBJ2-3; TRBD2 agrees at 11 bases. V lost 5 bases to trimming and J lost 6 bases; unmatched junction nucleotides: 8. The CDR3 extends over 15 amino acids. The germline CDR1 and CDR2 sequences are SGHRS and YFSETQ. The CDR3 is CASRALAGVSDTQYF. Written as DNA, the CDR3 is TGCGCCAGCAGGGCACTAGCGGGAGTGTCGGATACGCAGTATTTT.

This clone has more than one count but fewer than ten. The J gene is TRBJ1-2, the V gene TRBV6-1; possibly TRBD1 for D (6 bases). This CDR3 comprises 17 residues. Trimming took 1 base from V and 5 from J, leaving 20 bases between them. Germline V lookup: CDR1 MNHNS, CDR2 SASEGT. The CDR3 region is CASSEVISRQELYGYTF. The CDR3 DNA reads TGTGCCAGCAGTGAAGTTATCAGCAGACAGGAACTATATGGCTACACCTTC.

By share, this clone counts as medium-sized. The gene calls are TRBV5-1 and TRBJ2-2; TRBD1 or TRBD2 may be the D gene (5 bases each). CDR3 length: 12 residues. V dropped 4 bases and J dropped 6 bases, with 7 bases sitting between them. Per germline, CDR1 SGHRS and CDR2 YFSETQ. CDR3 bases: TGCGCCAGCAGCCCGGGACCCGGGGAGCTGTTTTTT. Protein sequence: CASSPGPGELFF.

The chain uses TRBV10-3 and TRBJ1-2; D possibly corresponds to TRBD1 (6 bases). CDR1 and CDR2 from the germline V gene are ENHRY and SYGVKD. V dropped 3 bases and J dropped 8 bases, with 13 bases sitting between them. This CDR3 contains 13 residues. For the CDR3, the DNA is TGTGCCATCAGTGACCGGCAGGGGTTAGGCTACACCTTC. It yields the protein CAISDRQGLGYTF.

The V and J genes are TRBV12-3 or TRBV12-4 and TRBJ2-5; weak D call: TRBD2 (6 bases). Trimming cost V 4 bases and J 2 bases, with 11 bases left between them. This CDR3 contains 14 residues. In DNA form, the CDR3 reads TGTGCCAGCAGTTGGGGGACTGATCAAGAGACCCAGTACTTC. It specifies CASSWGTDQETQYF.

This chain uses TRBV12-3 or TRBV12-4 with TRBJ2-6; D remains ambiguous. V lost 5 bases, J lost 0 bases, and 14 bases lay in between. This CDR3 region has 17 residues. The CDR3 DNA reads as TGTGCCAGCAGTCCACCCTTTTTTTACTCTGGGGCCAACGTCCTGACTTTC. It translates to CASSPPFFYSGANVLTF.

The J gene is TRBJ2-1, the V gene TRBV5-4; D remains unclear. The length of the CDR3 is 12 residues. Between the trimmed V and J ends, which lost 1 base and 6 bases, there was a span of 5 bases. Germline V gene lookup returns CDR1 SGHNT and CDR2 YYREEE (reference sequence). The CDR3 DNA follows: TGTGCCAGCAGCTTGACCGGCAATGAGCAGTTCTTC. The encoded protein is CASSLTGNEQFF.

The rearrangement links TRBV11-2 to TRBJ2-3, with D perhaps TRBD2 (7 bases). CDR3 length equals 14 residues. V was shortened by 2 bases and J by 10 bases, with 16 bases between the two germline ends. CDR1 and CDR2 from the germline V gene are SGHAT and FQNNGV. The CDR3 DNA sequence: TGTGCCAGCAGCTTAAATGCGGGGGCGCGGGCGCAGTATTTT. It encodes CASSLNAGARAQYF.

The chain couples TRBV6-5 to TRBJ2-5, with D uncertain. V lost 2 bases to trimming and J lost 5 bases, with 3 bases between them. CDR3 length equals 11 residues. CDR1 MNHEY and CDR2 SVGAGI come from the germline V gene. The CDR3: CASSYLETQYF. The DNA of the CDR3 is TGTGCCAGCAGTTACCTTGAGACCCAGTACTTC.

A note on this clone: A much larger clone lies a single base off, so this may be a read error. This sample also contains other DNA sequences that code for the same CDR3. The chain links TRBV5-5 to TRBJ1-1; D possibly corresponds to TRBD1 (6 bases). Germline CDR1 reads SGHKS; CDR2 reads YYEKEE (reference sequence). This CDR3 contains 15 residues. Written as DNA, the CDR3 is TGTGCCAGCAGCTTGGAACAGGGAGGGGACACTGAAGCCTTCTTT. This codes for CASSLEQGGDTEAFF.

The chain links TRBV2 to TRBJ1-2; weak D call: TRBD1 (6 bases). The CDR3 consists of 13 residues. The germline CDR1 and CDR2 sequences are SNHLY and FYNNEI. Trimming took 6 bases from V and 6 from J, leaving 14 bases between them. CDR3 residues: CASRILAGDGYTF. The CDR3 DNA reads as TGTGCCAGCAGGATTCTTGCAGGGGATGGCTACACCTTC.

This clone was picked up a small number of times. The genes are TRBV6-2 or TRBV6-3 and TRBJ2-1, with TRBD1 matching 7 bases. The junction had 9 bases not matched to a gene; V was cut back by 2 bases and J by 2 bases. There are 17 residues in the CDR3. Germline CDR1 reads MNHEY; CDR2 reads SVGEGT. The CDR3 bases are TGTGCCAGCAGTTACCGACGAACAGGGGTCACCTACAATGAGCAGTTCTTC. It codes for CASSYRRTGVTYNEQFF.

The chain has TRBV5-1 and TRBJ1-2, with 11 positions matching TRBD1. CDR1 and CDR2 (germline): SGHRS, YFSETQ. J lost 6 bases, V lost 4 bases, and 5 bases had no gene match. The CDR3 has 14 amino acids. The CDR3 here is CASSGQGAADGYTF. The DNA for the CDR3 is TGCGCCAGCAGCGGACAGGGGGCGGCAGATGGCTACACCTTC. Drawing the rest from reference TRBV5-1 and TRBJ1-2, the complete variable domain is KAGVTQTPRYLIKTRGQQVTLSCSPISGHRSVSWYQQTPGQGLQFLFEYFSETQRNKGNFPGRFSGRQFSNSRSEMNVSTLELGDSALYLCASSGQGAADGYTFGSGTRLTVV.

The chain uses TRBV9 and TRBJ1-2; D remains ambiguous. The length of the CDR3 is 13 residues. Germline CDR1 reads SGDLS; CDR2 reads YYNGEE. V lost 3 bases and J lost 5, with 11 bases in between. The CDR3 protein is CASSAIPPYGYTF. The CDR3 coding sequence is TGTGCCAGCAGCGCCATACCCCCATATGGCTACACCTTC. The full variable domain, its missing parts supplied by reference TRBV9 and TRBJ1-2, is DSGVTQTPKHLITATGQRVTLRCSPRSGDLSVYWYQQSLDQGLQFLIQYYNGEERAKGNILERFSAQQFPDLHSELNLSSLELGDSALYFCASSAIPPYGYTFGSGTRLTVV.

This clone was recorded a few times. The chain uses TRBV6-2 or TRBV6-3 and TRBJ1-2; TRBD1 might be the D (5 bases). The CDR3 is made up of 13 amino acids. Trimming took 6 bases from V and 8 from J, leaving 16 bases between them. Per germline, CDR1 MNHEY and CDR2 SVGEGT. The CDR3 is CASRSPGPGGYTF. In nucleotides, the CDR3 is TGTGCCAGCAGATCCCCGGGGCCTGGGGGCTACACCTTC.

This clone was seen more than once but under ten times. The CDR3 DNA reads as TGTGCCAGCAGTTTAATGGGACTCCAAGGGGGCAATGAGCAGTTCTTC. Translating gives CASSLMGLQGGNEQFF. The chain has TRBV28 and TRBJ2-1; D may be TRBD1 or TRBD2 (6 bases each). Germline loops: CDR1 MDHEN, CDR2 SYDVKM. The V end lost 2 bases, the J end lost 6 bases, and 17 bases lay between the germline ends. The CDR3 covers 16 residues.

The chain joins TRBV6-1 to TRBJ2-5; no reliable D call. The CDR3 is 13 residues long. The V end was cut by 8 bases, the J end by 2 bases, with 12 bases between. Germline CDR1 and CDR2: MNHNS and SASEGT. The DNA of the CDR3 is TGTGCCAGCTCCTTCGGGCGACAAGAGACCCAGTACTTC. It translates to CASSFGRQETQYF.

The gene calls are TRBV6-1 and TRBJ2-3; maybe TRBD2 (6 bases). Trimming cost V 6 bases and J 1 base, with 11 bases left between them. The CDR3 covers 14 residues. Germline V gene sequence: CDR1 MNHNS, CDR2 SASEGT. Written as DNA, the CDR3 is TGTGCCAGCAGCCTAGCGAGGGGCACAGATACGCAGTATTTT. Protein: CASSLARGTDTQYF.

This clone has just a few counts. This rearrangement joins TRBV28 to TRBJ1-2, with unresolved D. CDR1 MDHEN and CDR2 SYDVKM come from the germline V gene. This CDR3 has 10 amino acids. The CDR3, as DNA: TGTGCTTCTCAACGTGGGGGCTACACCTTC. Protein: CASQRGGYTF.

The V gene is TRBV27, the J gene TRBJ1-5; 7 bases line up with TRBD1. Trimming took 6 bases from V and 0 from J; bases not matched to a gene: 5. This CDR3 contains 15 residues. Looked up from germline, CDR1 is MNHEY and CDR2 is SMNVEV (reference sequence). The CDR3 protein is CASRQGTDSNQPQHF. CDR3 bases: TGTGCCAGCAGGCAAGGGACAGATAGCAATCAGCCCCAGCATTTT.

In DNA, the CDR3 is TGTGCCAGCAGTCTGACAGGGAGATACGAGCAGTACTTC. It codes for CASSLTGRYEQYF. V is TRBV28 and J is TRBJ2-7; 7 nucleotides line up with TRBD1. Germline V gives CDR1 MDHEN, CDR2 SYDVKM. V trimming: 5 bases; J trimming: 4 bases; junction bases outside the gene matches: 5. This CDR3 has 13 residues.

In this sample, this clone is medium-sized. The CDR3 region is CASSGTGWNTEAFF. The CDR3 nucleotides are TGTGCCAGCAGCGGGACAGGGTGGAACACTGAAGCTTTCTTT. The gene calls are TRBV27 and TRBJ1-1; 9 positions agree with TRBD1. CDR1 MNHEY and CDR2 SMNVEV come from the germline V gene (reference sequence). V lost 6 bases and J lost 1; bases outside the gene matches: 3. The CDR3 consists of 14 residues.

Only a few counts were recorded for this clone. One junction end disagrees with the germline gene, perhaps due to a read error. This chain uses TRBV27 with TRBJ2-2, with D maybe TRBD2 (5 bases). The CDR3 contains 15 residues. Per germline, CDR1 MNHEY and CDR2 SMNVEV (reference sequence). The CDR3 reads CASSTGIPYTGELFF. In nucleotides, the CDR3 is TGTGCCAGCAGTACCGGGATCCCTTACACCGGGGAGCTATTTTTT.

With regard to this clone: This may arise from a read error, as a much more abundant clone is one base away. Other DNA sequences in this specimen translate into the identical CDR3. The chain has TRBV7-9 and TRBJ2-3; possibly TRBD2 for D (5 bases). CDR1 SEHNR and CDR2 FQNEAQ come from the germline V gene (reference sequence). The ends were cut back, 6 bases at V and 3 bases at J, with 10 bases in the middle. The CDR3 totals 13 residues. The CDR3: CASRPSGTDTQYF. The CDR3 nucleotides are TGTGCCAGCAGACCCTCGGGAACAGATACGCAGTATTTT. Full variable domain (outside the CDR3, taken from reference TRBV7-9 and TRBJ2-3): DTGVSQNPRHKITKRGQNVTFRCDPISEHNRLYWYRQTLGQGPEFLTYFQNEAQLEKSRLLSDRFSAERPKGSFSTLEIQRTEQGDSAMYLCASRPSGTDTQYFGPGTRLTVL.

The chain links TRBV5-1 to TRBJ2-2; no firm D call. V shed 5 bases and J shed 4 bases, with 18 bases lying between them. CDR3 length: 16 residues. CDR1 is SGHRS and CDR2 is YFSETQ in the germline V gene. CDR3 nucleotides: TGCGCCAGCAGACCCCCAGGTCGCCGAACCACCGGGGAGCTGTTTTTT. Its translation: CASRPPGRRTTGELFF.

Turning to this clone: One end of the junction varies from germline; a read error may be responsible. The rearrangement joins TRBV6-5 to TRBJ2-3; the D call may be TRBD1 or TRBD2 (6 bases each). Germline V gene lookup returns CDR1 MNHEY and CDR2 SVGAGI. CDR3 length: 13 amino acids. DNA of the CDR3: TGTGCCAGCACTTACGGGGGCGGAGATACGCAGTATTTT. Its protein is CASTYGGGDTQYF.

This clone was picked up one time. This chain uses TRBV5-1 with TRBJ1-2, with D possibly matching TRBD1 (5 bases). The CDR3 contains 15 residues. Germline CDR1 and CDR2: SGHRS and YFSETQ. With 4 bases removed from V and 0 bases from J, the gap between germline ends came to 13 bases. CDR3 in amino acids: CASSPWGDPNYGYTF. DNA for the CDR3: TGCGCCAGCAGCCCATGGGGGGATCCTAACTATGGCTACACCTTC.